A single sample is the source of the 24 T cell receptor beta chains below, sequenced in a study of cytomegalovirus exposure and HLA in healthy donors. The PCR employed 60 Vbeta primers together with 13 Jbeta primers. Using immunoSEQ multiplex PCR, the repertoire was profiled, and TCRdb retains in-frame clones only, with some absent. The repertoire holds approximately 240,000 clones, with 77% as singletons. Sequencing was done on a sample of PBMCs. These receptors all come from a woman in her fifties or sixties in good health and CMV-seropositive.

This clone was seen a handful of times. The chain combines TRBV4-3 with TRBJ1-5; no clear D. Germline V gene lookup returns CDR1 LGHNA and CDR2 YSLEER. The germline V and J ends were trimmed by 0 bases and 6 bases, with 9 bases remaining between them. This CDR3 has 14 amino acids. The CDR3 loop is CASSQEVTRQPQHF. The CDR3 DNA reads TGCGCCAGCAGCCAAGAGGTGACTCGTCAGCCCCAGCATTTT.

This chain joins TRBV10-3 and TRBJ2-1, with 7 bases fitting TRBD1. Unmatched junction bases numbered 11, after V lost 7 bases and J lost 8 bases. This CDR3 has 14 amino acids. The germline V gene encodes CDR1 ENHRY and CDR2 SYGVKD. As DNA, the CDR3 is TGTGCCATCACCGACAGGGTGGGCGTAGATGAGCAGTTCTTC. It is translated as CAITDRVGVDEQFF.

This clone has a handful of counts. The CDR3 reads CASLDSVAKNIQYF. As DNA, the CDR3 is TGTGCCAGCTTGGACAGCGTTGCCAAAAACATTCAGTACTTC. The chain is built from TRBV6-6 and TRBJ2-4; a possible D gene is TRBD1 (6 bases). The CDR3 contains 14 residues. The germline CDR1 and CDR2 sequences are MNHNY and SVGAGI (reference sequence). Between the trimmed V and J ends, which lost 8 bases and 1 base, there was a span of 12 bases.

The genes are TRBV4-2 and TRBJ2-1; 9 bases agree with TRBD2. The CDR3 has 15 residues. CDR1 is LGHNA, CDR2 YNFKEQ, per germline. V trimming: 1 base; J trimming: 5 bases; junction bases outside the gene matches: 3. CDR3 amino acids: CASSQGLAENNEQFF. CDR3 bases: TGTGCCAGCAGCCAAGGACTAGCGGAAAACAATGAGCAGTTCTTC.

V gene TRBV12-2 combines with J gene TRBJ1-6. TRBV12-2 is a pseudogene locus. The CDR3 sequence is 17 residues long. The CDR3 loop is CASRLAREEIYNSPLHF. CDR3 nucleotide sequence: TGTGCAAGTCGCTTAGCGCGGGAGGAAATCTATAATTCACCCCTCCACTTT.

This clone occurred a few times. The chain combines TRBV5-1 with TRBJ2-3; D unresolved. The CDR3 is 14 residues long. From germline, CDR1 is SGHRS and CDR2 YFSETQ. The V and J ends lost 1 base and 0 bases respectively, with 6 bases between them. The CDR3 loop reads CASSLPGSTDTQYF. Written as DNA, the CDR3 is TGCGCCAGCAGCTTGCCAGGAAGCACAGATACGCAGTATTTT.

The CDR3 here is CASSLTPGVVTDTQYF. The CDR3 nucleotides read TGTGCCAGCAGCTTAACGCCAGGGGTGGTCACAGATACGCAGTATTTT. This sequence joins TRBV7-3 and TRBJ2-3; tentatively, D is TRBD1 (6 bases). CDR3 length equals 16 residues. Deletions cut 0 bases from V and 2 bases from J, with 12 bases between. Germline values: CDR1 SGHTA, CDR2 FQGTGA.

The chain links TRBV7-2 to TRBJ1-4; 7 bases map to TRBD1. The CDR3 runs 14 residues. CDR1 and CDR2 from the germline V gene are SGHTA and FQGNSA. Trimming removed 5 bases from V and 4 bases from J; junction bases left unmatched: 4. CDR3 in amino acids: CASSRGQLNEKLFF. The CDR3 coding sequence is TGTGCCAGCAGCCGGGGACAGCTTAATGAAAAACTGTTTTTT.

The rearrangement links TRBV6-5 to TRBJ1-1, with 7 bases fitting TRBD1. The V and J ends lost 4 bases and 1 base, in that order; junction bases with no gene match: 6. The CDR3 sequence is 15 residues long. Germline lookup yields CDR1 MNHEY and CDR2 SVGAGI. The chain's CDR3 is CASSFPGGKNTEAFF. DNA for the CDR3: TGTGCCAGCAGTTTCCCAGGGGGGAAGAACACTGAAGCTTTCTTT.

The gene calls are TRBV7-9 and TRBJ2-3; TRBD2 might be the D (5 bases). This CDR3 comprises 12 residues. The germline gives CDR1 SEHNR, CDR2 FQNEAQ (reference sequence). V lost 6 bases and J lost 6, with 10 bases in between. CDR3 residues: CASRTTGDTQYF. CDR3 in DNA: TGTGCCAGCAGAACCACGGGGGATACGCAGTATTTT.

For the CDR3, the DNA is TGTGCCAGCAGCTTTCAGGGGTTGGTAGGGAATGAGCAGTTCTTC. Residues: CASSFQGLVGNEQFF. This chain links TRBV5-6 with TRBJ2-1; a possible D gene is TRBD1 (6 bases). The CDR3 covers 15 residues. CDR1 and CDR2 from the germline V gene are SGHDT and YYEEEE. V was pared by 2 bases and J by 7 bases, with 16 bases between.

The chain employs TRBV7-2 and TRBJ1-5; 9 nucleotides agree with TRBD1. Germline loops: CDR1 SGHTA, CDR2 FQGNSA. J lost 7 bases, V lost 5 bases, and 6 bases had no gene match. This CDR3 has 14 residues. Written as DNA, the CDR3 is TGTGCCAGCAGCGCCGGACAGGGGTGGCAGCCCCAGCATTTT. Its translation is CASSAGQGWQPQHF.

As regards this clone: Other DNA variants within this sample encode the same CDR3. The V call is TRBV30, the J call TRBJ1-1; 7 positions agree with TRBD1. V dropped 3 bases and J dropped 1; count of bases not matched to a gene: 2. The CDR3 covers 13 residues. The germline V gene has CDR1 GTSNPN and CDR2 SVGIG (reference sequence). The CDR3 protein is CAWSRTGNTEAFF. CDR3 sequence (DNA): TGTGCCTGGAGCCGGACAGGGAACACTGAAGCTTTCTTT. Complete variable domain (other parts from reference TRBV30 and TRBJ1-1): SQTIHQWPATLVQPVGSPLSLECTVEGTSNPNLYWYRQAAGRGLQLLFYSVGIGQISSEVPQNLSASRPQDRQFILSSKKLLLSDSGFYLCAWSRTGNTEAFFGQGTRLTVV.

V usage is TRBV21-1 and J usage is TRBJ2-7; the table's D call TRBD2 went unverified against the DNA. TRBV21-1 is an annotated pseudogene. This CDR3 contains 12 residues. The chain's CDR3 is CASGDLSYEQYF. CDR3 nucleotide sequence: TGTGCCAGCGGGGACTTATCCTACGAGCAGTACTTC.

V gene TRBV4-3 combines with J gene TRBJ1-4; no clear D gene. Per the germline V gene, CDR1 is LGHNA and CDR2 is YSLEER. The CDR3 covers 13 residues. V lost 0 bases and J 11 bases, leaving 10 bases between the germline ends. CDR3 nucleotides: TGCGCCAGCAGCCAAGATCGCCATCGGAAACTGTTTTTT. Encoded protein: CASSQDRHRKLFF.

The V and J genes are TRBV18 and TRBJ1-1; no clear D gene. Germline V CDR1 and CDR2: KGHSH, LQKENI. Trimming removed 3 bases from V and 3 bases from J, with 5 bases in between. The CDR3 consists of 12 residues. The CDR3 DNA sequence: TGTGCCAGCTCACCGTTAGACACTGAAGCTTTCTTT. It yields the protein CASSPLDTEAFF.

V gene TRBV4-2 combines with J gene TRBJ2-7, with a possible D match to TRBD1 (5 bases). Per germline, CDR1 LGHNA and CDR2 YNFKEQ. The CDR3 length is 15 residues. Trimming cost V 3 bases and J 0 bases, with 12 bases left between them. CDR3 nucleotide sequence: TGTGCCAGCAGCCACGAAGGGGAAAGCTCCTACGAGCAGTACTTC. Amino acid sequence: CASSHEGESSYEQYF.

The chain couples TRBV5-1 to TRBJ2-3, with no clear D. Between the trimmed V and J ends, which lost 0 bases and 6 bases, there was a span of 5 bases. Per the germline V gene, CDR1 is SGHRS and CDR2 is YFSETQ. The CDR3 is 12 amino acids. As DNA, the CDR3 is TGCGCCAGCAGCTTGGCGGTGGATACGCAGTATTTT. This translates into CASSLAVDTQYF.

The rearrangement joins TRBV28 to TRBJ1-1, with D possibly matching TRBD1 (5 bases). Germline lookup yields CDR1 MDHEN and CDR2 SYDVKM. V dropped 7 bases and J dropped 10 bases, with 19 bases sitting between them. The CDR3 has 13 amino acids. CDR3: CASTAPGGKGAFF. CDR3 sequence (DNA): TGTGCCAGCACCGCTCCGGGGGGGAAGGGAGCTTTCTTT.

The chain has TRBV7-3 and TRBJ1-2; 7 nucleotides agree with TRBD1. The CDR3 sequence is 14 residues long. Germline V gives CDR1 SGHTA, CDR2 FQGTGA. V was pared by 6 bases and J by 2 bases, with 6 bases of the junction left unmatched. In DNA, the CDR3 is TGTGCCAGCAGAAAAAGAGGGGGCAACTATGGCTACACCTTC. Its translation is CASRKRGGNYGYTF. The full variable domain, rest sourced from reference TRBV7-3 and TRBJ1-2, is GAGVSQTPSNKVTEKGKYVELRCDPISGHTALYWYRQSLGQGPEFLIYFQGTGAADDSGLPNDRFFAVRPEGSVSTLKIQRTERGDSAVYLCASRKRGGNYGYTFGSGTRLTVV.

This chain links TRBV18 with TRBJ2-6, with 9 bases identical to TRBD1. The J segment lost 2 bases and the V segment lost 3 bases, leaving 5 bases of the junction unmatched. The germline V gene encodes CDR1 KGHSH and CDR2 LQKENI. This CDR3 has 17 residues. This CDR3 is CASSPGTGYPGANVLTF. The CDR3 coding sequence is TGTGCCAGCTCACCCGGGACAGGGTATCCTGGGGCCAACGTCCTGACTTTC.

The chain links TRBV27 to TRBJ2-6; D might be TRBD1 (5 bases). Trimming removed 5 bases at V and 2 bases at J, with 10 bases between. The CDR3 runs 15 residues. Germline loops: CDR1 MNHEY, CDR2 SMNVEV (reference sequence). CDR3 DNA: TGTGCCAGCAGTCCCAGGGTTACTGGGGCCAACGTCCTGACTTTC. Translated: CASSPRVTGANVLTF.

This chain uses TRBV28 with TRBJ2-1; tentatively, D is TRBD2 (7 bases). V was pared by 6 bases and J by 4 bases, with 13 bases between. CDR1 and CDR2 from the germline V gene are MDHEN and SYDVKM. CDR3 length: 14 amino acids. CDR3 in DNA: TGTGCCAGCAGCCCGGGGGGCCCTTACAATGAGCAGTTCTTC. Its translation: CASSPGGPYNEQFF.

This clone was seen a single time. V is TRBV27 and J is TRBJ1-1; 7 nucleotides line up with TRBD1. CDR3 length: 14 amino acids. Germline V CDR1 and CDR2: MNHEY, SMNVEV (reference sequence). J lost 8 bases, V lost 6 bases, and 12 bases had no gene match. In DNA, the CDR3 is TGTGCCAGCAGGCAAAGTGACAGGGCTCAGGAAGCTTTCTTT. Translating gives CASRQSDRAQEAFF.